The clone carrying this T cell receptor beta chain appeared a few times. The sample is drawn from a study of human T cells and chemical hapten exposure. The overall study: The scalp of each patient received a weekly diphenylcyclopropenone dose for the full approximately 26-week study. The variation in per-sample TCR yields arose mainly from small differences in pooled library volumes.

Stated time point: pre-sensitization, week 0. Documented treatment: therapeutic diphenylcyclopropenone sensitization with weekly scalp DPC. People who gave samples had alopecia, were 18 to 70 years old, and were suitable for DPC. Each CDR3 protein gets one entry after TCRdb re-called the RACE reads with MiXCR. This table has tens of thousands of distinct CDR3 sequences, 11% appearing once. This CDR3 contains 11 residues. CDR1 is SQVTM and CDR2 is ANQGSEA in the germline V gene. V lost 4 bases to trimming and J lost 6 bases, with 10 bases between them. The input for sequencing was whole blood, taken in connection with sensitization to the hapten diphenylcyclopropenone (DPC). The receptor comes from a woman aged 40 to 49 with alopecia areata. Some clones in this sample may be carry-over from other donors' samples. This chain links TRBV29-1 with TRBJ2-7; perhaps D is TRBD1 or TRBD2 (6 bases each). The CDR3 bases are TGCAGCGTTGGGGGGGCCGGCGAGCAGTACTTC. Amino acid sequence: CSVGGAGEQYF.